The sequence of this T cell receptor (beta chain) was determined in a study of yellow fever vaccine responses in identical twins. Study observations and caveats: Vaccine T cell responses of twins reportedly seemed partly convergent and partly personalized.

There are 14 residues in the CDR3. V lost 1 base, J lost 2 bases, and 7 bases lay in between. CDR1 SGHTA and CDR2 FQGTGA come from the germline V gene. In TCRdb, the RT-PCR reads were re-called with MiXCR into one record per CDR3 protein. The sample has 15,000 or so distinct CDR3 sequences, around 84% seen once. This clonotype has just one count. The antigen remains undetermined. The genes are TRBV7-3 and TRBJ2-3; TRBD1 is a possible D gene (6 bases). Specimen: T cells from blood (PBMCs), unsorted or a sorted subset (not recorded which), collected before or after yellow fever vaccination (not recorded which). The TCR was taken from a woman between 18 and 29 years old who received the yellow fever vaccine. CDR3 DNA: TGTGCCAGCAGCTTAAACAGGGACACAGATACGCAGTATTTT. This translates into CASSLNRDTDTQYF.